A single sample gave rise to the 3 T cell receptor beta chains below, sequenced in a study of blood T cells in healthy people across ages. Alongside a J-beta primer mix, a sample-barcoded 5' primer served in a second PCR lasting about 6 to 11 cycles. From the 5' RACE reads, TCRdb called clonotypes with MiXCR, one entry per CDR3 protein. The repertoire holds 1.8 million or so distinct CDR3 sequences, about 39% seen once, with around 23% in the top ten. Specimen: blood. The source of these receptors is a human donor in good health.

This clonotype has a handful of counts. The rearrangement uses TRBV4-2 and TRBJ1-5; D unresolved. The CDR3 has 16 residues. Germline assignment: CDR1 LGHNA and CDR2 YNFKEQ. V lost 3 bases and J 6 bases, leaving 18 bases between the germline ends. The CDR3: CASSQGGETVGQPQHF. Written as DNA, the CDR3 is TGTGCCAGCAGCCAGGGAGGCGAAACAGTAGGTCAGCCCCAGCATTTT.

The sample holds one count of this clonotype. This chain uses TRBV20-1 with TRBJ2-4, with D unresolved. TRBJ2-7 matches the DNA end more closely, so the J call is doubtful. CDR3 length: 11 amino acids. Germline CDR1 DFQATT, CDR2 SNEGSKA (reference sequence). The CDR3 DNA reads TGCAGTGCTAGTTATTTTTACGAGCAGTACTTC. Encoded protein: CSASYFYEQYF.

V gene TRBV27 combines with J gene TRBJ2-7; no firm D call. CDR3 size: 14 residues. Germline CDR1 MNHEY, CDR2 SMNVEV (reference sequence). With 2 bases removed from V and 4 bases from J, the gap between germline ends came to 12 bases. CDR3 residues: CASSLRFLGYEQYF. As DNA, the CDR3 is TGTGCCAGCAGTTTAAGGTTCTTGGGTTACGAGCAGTACTTC.